The 21 T cell receptor beta chains given below trace back to one sample, sequenced in a study of blood T cell repertoires in COVID-19. The protocol was immunoSEQ multiplex PCR, while the TCRdb copy is restricted to in-frame clones and leaves out a portion. The sample lists about 140,000 clones; 75% to 80% were seen once. Sequenced material: peripheral blood. The origin of the receptors is a woman in her 50s with active or convalescent COVID-19.

This chain links TRBV12-5 with TRBJ1-1, with D hard to call. This CDR3 spans 12 amino acids. The germline V gene encodes CDR1 LGHNT and CDR2 FRNRAP. Trimming left V 3 bases short and J 8 bases short, with 10 bases between. The CDR3 DNA is TGTGCTAGTGGTTTATTGGGAGGGGAAGCTTTCTTT. This encodes CASGLLGGEAFF.

About this clone itself: One end of the junction fails to match germline, which may point to a read error. The chain joins TRBV6-2 or TRBV6-3 to TRBJ2-5, with D tentatively TRBD2 (6 bases). CDR1 and CDR2 from the germline V gene are MNHEY and SVGEGT. The CDR3 spans 17 residues. CDR3 in DNA: TGTGCCAGCAGTTACTCGATCGTGGCGGGAAGTCAAGGGACCCAGTACTTC. As protein: CASSYSIVAGSQGTQYF.

This sequence joins TRBV5-1 and TRBJ2-7; TRBD1 might be the D (6 bases). Germline V gives CDR1 SGHRS, CDR2 YFSETQ. Trimming pared 3 bases from V and 2 bases from J, leaving 12 bases between. This CDR3 comprises 14 residues. The CDR3 spells CASSSPQGPYEQYF. CDR3 in DNA: TGCGCCAGCAGCTCACCCCAGGGGCCCTACGAGCAGTACTTC.

In this sample, this clone turned up a few times. CDR3 coding DNA: TGTGCCTGGAGTACAGGTCTTGTGAATGAAAAACTGTTTTTT. It specifies CAWSTGLVNEKLFF. The chain is built from TRBV30 and TRBJ1-4, with D perhaps matching TRBD1 (5 bases). V was trimmed by 2 bases and J by 5 bases, leaving 12 bases between them. CDR3 size: 14 residues. Germline lookup yields CDR1 GTSNPN and CDR2 SVGIG (reference sequence).

V gene TRBV1 combines with J gene TRBJ2-3; the table's D call, TRBD2, was not checked against the DNA. TRBV1 is reported as a pseudogene. The CDR3 sequence is 16 residues long. Written as DNA, the CDR3 is TGCACCAGCAGCCAAGGGACTAGCAATGAATCAGATACGCAGTATTTT. This codes for CTSSQGTSNESDTQYF.

Only a few counts were recorded for this clone. The rearrangement links TRBV5-1 to TRBJ1-4; D may be TRBD1 (5 bases). This CDR3 is built from 14 residues. Per germline, CDR1 SGHRS and CDR2 YFSETQ. Trimming left V 3 bases short and J 5 bases short, with 11 bases between. CDR3 protein: CASSSGGANEKLFF. The CDR3 nucleotides are TGCGCCAGCAGCTCCGGCGGGGCGAATGAAAAACTGTTTTTT.

This clone was seen repeatedly, ten times or more. The chain joins TRBV20-1 to TRBJ2-7; D is unclear. Trimming took off 2 bases at V and 0 bases at J, with 2 bases between the two ends. The CDR3 runs 11 residues. The V gene's germline CDR1 is DFQATT and CDR2 SNEGSKA (reference sequence). As DNA, the CDR3 is TGCAGTGCTAGACACTCCTACGAGCAGTACTTC. Its protein product is CSARHSYEQYF.

The chain carries TRBV4-2 and TRBJ2-1; 11 nucleotides line up with TRBD2. Trimming removed 4 bases from V and 9 bases from J; junction bases left unmatched: 11. CDR1 is LGHNA and CDR2 is YNFKEQ in the germline V gene. The length of the CDR3 is 16 residues. CDR3 nucleotide sequence: TGTGCCAGCAGCCCAGGACTAGCGGGCCAGATGGGTGAGCAGTTCTTC. This gives the protein CASSPGLAGQMGEQFF.

The chain has TRBV6-5 and TRBJ1-5; tentatively, D is TRBD1 (6 bases). CDR1 and CDR2 (germline): MNHEY, SVGAGI. V was cut by 7 bases and J by 5 bases, with 12 bases left in between. The CDR3 has 13 residues. CDR3 protein: CASTTGMDQPQHF. DNA of the CDR3: TGTGCCAGCACTACAGGGATGGATCAGCCCCAGCATTTT.

This clone was observed a handful of times. This chain links TRBV28 with TRBJ1-6; D is undetermined. CDR1 and CDR2 from the germline V gene are MDHEN and SYDVKM. The length of the CDR3 is 15 residues. V was cut by 4 bases and J by 0 bases, with 7 bases left in between. The CDR3 nucleotides read TGTGCCAGCAGTTCGTATAGCTCCTATAATTCACCCCTCCACTTT. Translation gives CASSSYSSYNSPLHF.

The CDR3 reads CSVGNTEAFF. In nucleotides, the CDR3 is TGCAGCGTCGGGAACACTGAAGCTTTCTTT. V gene TRBV29-1 combines with J gene TRBJ1-1; the D is unclear. V shed 6 bases and J shed 1 base, with 3 bases lying between them. Germline CDR1 reads SQVTM; CDR2 reads ANQGSEA. The CDR3 runs to 10 residues.

The rearrangement links TRBV9 to TRBJ1-3; 11 bases fit TRBD1. This CDR3 spans 16 amino acids. Trimming cost V 4 bases and J 3 bases; bases outside gene matches: 6. Germline values: CDR1 SGDLS, CDR2 YYNGEE. This chain's CDR3 is CASSQGQGAIGNTIYF. The DNA of the CDR3 is TGTGCCAGCAGCCAAGGACAGGGGGCTATTGGAAACACCATATATTTT.

This clone was detected a few times. The J gene is TRBJ1-4, the V gene TRBV4-3; D unclear. V was shortened by 0 bases and J by 5 bases, with 10 bases between the two germline ends. CDR1 is LGHNA and CDR2 is YSLEER in the germline V gene. The CDR3 is 15 residues long. The CDR3 DNA reads TGCGCCAGCAGCCAAGATATGGGAGGGAATGAAAAACTGTTTTTT. This sequence encodes CASSQDMGGNEKLFF.

This sequence joins TRBV25-1 and TRBJ2-7; 7 nucleotides match TRBD1. V lost 5 bases to trimming and J lost 8 bases; unmatched junction nucleotides: 21. Per germline, CDR1 MGHDK and CDR2 SYGVNS. This CDR3 region has 17 residues. The CDR3 protein is CASSPGQYLAGGWKQYF. CDR3 DNA sequence: TGTGCCAGCAGTCCGGGACAGTACCTCGCTGGTGGCTGGAAGCAGTACTTC.

This chain connects TRBV5-1 to TRBJ2-2; 9 positions match TRBD1. V was pared by 1 base and J by 5 bases, with 6 bases of the junction left unmatched. Germline-derived CDR1 and CDR2 are SGHRS and YFSETQ. CDR3 length: 16 residues. The DNA of the CDR3 is TGCGCCAGCAGCTTGTCCGGGACAGGGAGGACCGGGGAGCTGTTTTTT. Translated, it gives CASSLSGTGRTGELFF.

The chain is built from TRBV7-2 and TRBJ1-2; 9 bases are a match to TRBD1. V dropped 1 base and J dropped 5; count of bases not matched to a gene: 8. This CDR3 contains 16 residues. Germline V CDR1 and CDR2: SGHTA, FQGNSA. This CDR3 reads CASSLDSQGTGYGYTF. In nucleotides, the CDR3 is TGTGCCAGCAGCTTAGACTCCCAAGGGACAGGGTATGGCTACACCTTC.

The rearrangement joins TRBV30 to TRBJ1-6, with 8 bases matching TRBD1. The V and J ends lost 1 base and 6 bases, in that order; junction bases with no gene match: 8. The CDR3 is made up of 16 amino acids. Germline loops: CDR1 GTSNPN, CDR2 SVGIG (reference sequence). The CDR3: CAWSAKDRVANSPLHF. In DNA form, the CDR3 reads TGTGCCTGGAGTGCCAAGGACAGGGTTGCTAATTCACCCCTCCACTTT.

The rearrangement uses TRBV6-5 and TRBJ1-2, with D maybe TRBD1 (6 bases). Trimming took 5 bases from V and 5 from J, leaving 15 bases between them. The germline V gene has CDR1 MNHEY and CDR2 SVGAGI. The CDR3 consists of 14 residues. CDR3 protein: CASSPRQDEYGYTF. DNA of the CDR3: TGTGCCAGCAGTCCTCGACAGGATGAATATGGCTACACCTTC.

CDR3 region: CASSPTGDSIPEAFF. CDR3 sequence (DNA): TGTGCCAGCAGCCCCACGGGGGACTCGATCCCTGAAGCTTTCTTT. The chain links TRBV9 to TRBJ1-1; D might be TRBD1 (5 bases). The CDR3 has 15 amino acids. Germline values: CDR1 SGDLS, CDR2 YYNGEE. V was trimmed by 4 bases and J by 6 bases, leaving 19 bases between them.

This clone was counted once. The chain carries TRBV30 and TRBJ1-2; D gene uncertain. Germline CDR1 and CDR2: GTSNPN and SVGIG (reference sequence). The CDR3 has 13 amino acids. Trimming left V 0 bases short and J 8 bases short, with 13 bases between. In DNA form, the CDR3 reads TGTGCCTGGAGTGTAGTAGGCAGCGGGGGCTACACCTTC. It yields the protein CAWSVVGSGGYTF.

V is TRBV10-1 and J is TRBJ2-1; TRBD1 is a possible D gene (6 bases). The CDR3 has 14 residues. Germline CDR1 WNHNN, CDR2 SYGVQD (reference sequence). CDR3 DNA: TGCGAGCATGCCGACAGGACGTCCTACAATGAGCAGTTCTTC. Its protein product is CEHADRTSYNEQFF.